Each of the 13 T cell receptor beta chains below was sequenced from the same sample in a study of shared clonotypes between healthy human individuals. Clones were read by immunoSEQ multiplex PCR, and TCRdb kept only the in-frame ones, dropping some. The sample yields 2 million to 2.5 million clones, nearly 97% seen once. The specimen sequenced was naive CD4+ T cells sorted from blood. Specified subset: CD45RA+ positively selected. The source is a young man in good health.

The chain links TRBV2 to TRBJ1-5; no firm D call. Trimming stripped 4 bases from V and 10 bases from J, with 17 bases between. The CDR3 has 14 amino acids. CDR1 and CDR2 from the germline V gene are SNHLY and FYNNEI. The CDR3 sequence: CASSGGGTSGPQHF. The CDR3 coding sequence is TGTGCCAGCAGTGGAGGCGGCACCTCCGGTCCCCAGCATTTT.

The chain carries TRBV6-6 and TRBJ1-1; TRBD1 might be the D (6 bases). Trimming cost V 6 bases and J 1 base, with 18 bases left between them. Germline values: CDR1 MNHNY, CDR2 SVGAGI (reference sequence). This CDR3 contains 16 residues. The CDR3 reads CASSPRDKRTNTEAFF. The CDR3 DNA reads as TGTGCCAGCAGCCCCAGGGACAAACGAACGAACACTGAAGCTTTCTTT.

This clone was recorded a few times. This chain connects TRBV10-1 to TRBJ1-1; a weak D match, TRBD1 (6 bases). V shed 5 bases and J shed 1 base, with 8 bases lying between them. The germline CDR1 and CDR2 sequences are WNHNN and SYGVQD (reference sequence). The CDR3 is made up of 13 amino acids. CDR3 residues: CASSSTGNTEAFF. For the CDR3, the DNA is TGCGCCAGCAGTTCGACAGGGAACACTGAAGCTTTCTTT.

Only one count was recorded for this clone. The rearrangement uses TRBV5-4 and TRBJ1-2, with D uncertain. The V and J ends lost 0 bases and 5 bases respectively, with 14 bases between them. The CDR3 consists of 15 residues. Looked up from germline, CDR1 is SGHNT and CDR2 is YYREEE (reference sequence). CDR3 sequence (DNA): TGTGCCAGCAGCTTGGATTTGGGGTCGGGGTATGGCTACACCTTC. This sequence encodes CASSLDLGSGYGYTF.

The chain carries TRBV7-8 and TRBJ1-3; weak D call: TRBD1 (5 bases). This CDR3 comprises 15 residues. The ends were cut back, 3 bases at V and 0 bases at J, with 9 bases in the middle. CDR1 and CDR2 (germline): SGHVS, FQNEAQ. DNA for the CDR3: TGTGCCAGCAGCTTCGACAGAGCCTCTGGAAACACCATATATTTT. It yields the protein CASSFDRASGNTIYF.

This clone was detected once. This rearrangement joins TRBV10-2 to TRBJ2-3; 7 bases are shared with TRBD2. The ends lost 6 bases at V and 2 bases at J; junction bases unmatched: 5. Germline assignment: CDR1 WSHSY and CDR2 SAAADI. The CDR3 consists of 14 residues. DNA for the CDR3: TGCGCCAGCAGGACCGGGACTATCACAGATACGCAGTATTTT. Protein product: CASRTGTITDTQYF.

In DNA, the CDR3 is TGTGCCAGCAGTGACAGGGTAGGGAATGAGCAGTTCTTC. Amino acid sequence: CASSDRVGNEQFF. The chain employs TRBV2 and TRBJ2-1, with D perhaps TRBD1 (5 bases). Looked up from germline, CDR1 is SNHLY and CDR2 is FYNNEI. The CDR3 contains 13 residues. The V end was cut by 3 bases, the J end by 7 bases, with 10 bases between. The full variable domain, rest sourced from reference TRBV2 and TRBJ2-1, is EPEVTQTPSHQVTQMGQEVILRCVPISNHLYFYWYRQILGQKVEFLVSFYNNEISEKSEIFDDQFSVERPDGSNFTLKIRSTKLEDSAMYFCASSDRVGNEQFFGPGTRLTVL.

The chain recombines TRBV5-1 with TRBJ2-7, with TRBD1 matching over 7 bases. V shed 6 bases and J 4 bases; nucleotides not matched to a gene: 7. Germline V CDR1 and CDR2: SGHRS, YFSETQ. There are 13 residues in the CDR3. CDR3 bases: TGCGCCAGCAACCCGGGACAGCAATACGAGCAGTACTTC. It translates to CASNPGQQYEQYF.

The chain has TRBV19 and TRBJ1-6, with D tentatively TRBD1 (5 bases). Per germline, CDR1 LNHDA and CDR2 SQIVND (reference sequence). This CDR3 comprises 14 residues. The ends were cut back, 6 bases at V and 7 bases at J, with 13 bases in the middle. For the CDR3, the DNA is TGTGCCAGTAGCGTCGGGGGTAAGAATTCACCCCTCCACTTT. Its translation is CASSVGGKNSPLHF.

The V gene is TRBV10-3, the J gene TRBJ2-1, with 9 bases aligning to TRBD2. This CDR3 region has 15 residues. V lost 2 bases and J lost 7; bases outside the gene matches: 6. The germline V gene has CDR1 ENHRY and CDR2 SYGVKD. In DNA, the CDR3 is TGTGCCATCAGTGAGAGTAGCGGGAGTAGAAATGAGCAGTTCTTC. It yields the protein CAISESSGSRNEQFF.

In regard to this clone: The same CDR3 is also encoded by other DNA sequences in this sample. CDR3 region: CASSPGQGARGYTF. The CDR3 DNA reads TGTGCCAGCTCACCGGGACAGGGGGCAAGGGGCTACACCTTC. The chain carries TRBV18 and TRBJ1-2; 12 nucleotides line up with TRBD1. J lost 8 bases, V lost 3 bases, and 4 bases had no gene match. Germline V gene lookup returns CDR1 KGHSH and CDR2 LQKENI. The CDR3 covers 14 residues.

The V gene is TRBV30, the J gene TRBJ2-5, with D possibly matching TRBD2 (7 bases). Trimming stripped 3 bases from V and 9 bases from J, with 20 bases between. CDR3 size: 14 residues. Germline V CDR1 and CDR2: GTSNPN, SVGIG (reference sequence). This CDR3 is CAWSPGGAGPPQYF. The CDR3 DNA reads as TGTGCCTGGAGCCCGGGGGGCGCGGGCCCTCCCCAGTACTTC.

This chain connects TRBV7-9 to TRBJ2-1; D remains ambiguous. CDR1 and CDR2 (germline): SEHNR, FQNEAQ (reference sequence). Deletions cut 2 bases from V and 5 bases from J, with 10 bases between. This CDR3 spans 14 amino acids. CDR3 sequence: CASSLSSSHNEQFF. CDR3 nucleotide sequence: TGTGCCAGCAGCTTATCCAGCAGCCACAATGAGCAGTTCTTC.